This TCR beta chain appears in the sequencing data of a study of cytomegalovirus exposure and HLA in healthy donors. About the study: Both the approximately 120 validation repertoires and the approximately 640 first-cohort repertoires used the same platform, as reported by a later analysis. Overall study results and limits: It was 164 TCR beta chains that were listed as cytomegalovirus-associated. The tendency of first-cohort TCR clusters to co-occur in the 120 or so validation repertoires was identified by a subsequent analysis.

Note on this clone: Its antigen is not identified.

Profiled with immunoSEQ multiplex PCR; TCRdb holds only in-frame clones, not every one. Among around 350,000 clones listed, roughly 85% were seen once. The CDR3 has 16 residues. CDR1 is PRHDT and CDR2 is FYEKMQ in the germline V gene (reference sequence). V lost 5 bases and J 2 bases, leaving 16 bases between the germline ends. The chain joins TRBV13 to TRBJ1-3; D is unclear. This TCR was recovered from a woman aged 18-29 years in good health and CMV-seronegative. What was sequenced was PBMCs. The CDR3 protein is CASSPRGGLAGNTIYF. The CDR3 DNA is TGTGCCAGCAGCCCGCGGGGAGGGCTCGCTGGAAACACCATATATTTT.